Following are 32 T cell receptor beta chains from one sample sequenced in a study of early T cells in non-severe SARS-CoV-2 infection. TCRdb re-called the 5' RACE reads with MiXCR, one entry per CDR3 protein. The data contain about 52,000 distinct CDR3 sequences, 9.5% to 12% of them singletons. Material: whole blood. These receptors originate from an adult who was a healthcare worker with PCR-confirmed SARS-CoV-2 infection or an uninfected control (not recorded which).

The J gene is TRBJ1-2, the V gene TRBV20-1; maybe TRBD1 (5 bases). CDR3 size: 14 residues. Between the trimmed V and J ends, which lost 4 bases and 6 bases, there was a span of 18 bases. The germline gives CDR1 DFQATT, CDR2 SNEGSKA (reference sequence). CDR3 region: CSAKEGIGWDGYTF. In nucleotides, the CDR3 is TGCAGTGCTAAGGAGGGGATCGGTTGGGATGGCTACACCTTC.

The chain's CDR3 is CSARDSGDSTGELFF. The CDR3 nucleotides are TGCAGTGCTAGAGATAGTGGGGATTCTACCGGGGAGCTGTTTTTT. The chain has TRBV20-1 and TRBJ2-2; D gene unclear. CDR1 DFQATT and CDR2 SNEGSKA come from the germline V gene (reference sequence). CDR3 length: 15 residues. Trimming took 0 bases from V and 5 from J, leaving 13 bases between them.

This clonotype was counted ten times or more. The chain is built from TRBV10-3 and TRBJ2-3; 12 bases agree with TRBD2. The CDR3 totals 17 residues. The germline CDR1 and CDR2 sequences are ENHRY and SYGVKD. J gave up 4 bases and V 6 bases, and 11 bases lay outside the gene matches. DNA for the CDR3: TGTGCCATCAGAGTATCTAGCGGGGGGGCGTCATCAGATACGCAGTATTTT. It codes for CAIRVSSGGASSDTQYF.

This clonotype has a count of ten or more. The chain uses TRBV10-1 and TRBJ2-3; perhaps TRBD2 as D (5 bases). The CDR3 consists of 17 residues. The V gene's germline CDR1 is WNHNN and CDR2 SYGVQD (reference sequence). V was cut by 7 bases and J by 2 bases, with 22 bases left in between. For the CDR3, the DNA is TGCGCCAGCACCCCCCCCTCGGGGTTGCCATACACAGATACGCAGTATTTT. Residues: CASTPPSGLPYTDTQYF.

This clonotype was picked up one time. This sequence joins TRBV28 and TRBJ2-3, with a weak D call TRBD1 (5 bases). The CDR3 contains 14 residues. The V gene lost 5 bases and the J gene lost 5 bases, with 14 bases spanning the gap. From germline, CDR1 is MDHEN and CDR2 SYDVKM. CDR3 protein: CASSPTGQGDTQYF. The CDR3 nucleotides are TGTGCCAGCAGTCCTACCGGTCAGGGAGATACGCAGTATTTT.

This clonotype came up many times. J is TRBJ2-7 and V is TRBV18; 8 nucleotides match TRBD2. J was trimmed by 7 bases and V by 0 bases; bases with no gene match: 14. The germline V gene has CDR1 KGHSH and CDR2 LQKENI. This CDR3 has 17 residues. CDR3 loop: CASSPPAALAEVREQYF. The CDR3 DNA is TGTGCCAGCTCACCACCTGCCGCACTAGCGGAAGTGAGGGAGCAGTACTTC.

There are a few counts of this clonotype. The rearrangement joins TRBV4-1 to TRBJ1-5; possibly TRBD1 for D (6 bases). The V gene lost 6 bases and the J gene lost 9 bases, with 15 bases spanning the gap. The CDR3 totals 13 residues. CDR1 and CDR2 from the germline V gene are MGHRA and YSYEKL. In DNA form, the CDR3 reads TGCGCCAGCAGTTCTACAGGGAGTCGGCCCCAGCATTTT. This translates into CASSSTGSRPQHF.

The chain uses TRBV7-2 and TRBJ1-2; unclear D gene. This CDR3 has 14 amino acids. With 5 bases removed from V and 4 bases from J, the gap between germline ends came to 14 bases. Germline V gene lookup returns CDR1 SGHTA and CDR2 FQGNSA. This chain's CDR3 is CASSPNRGVYGYTF. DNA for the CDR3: TGTGCCAGCAGCCCCAACCGCGGAGTCTATGGCTACACCTTC.

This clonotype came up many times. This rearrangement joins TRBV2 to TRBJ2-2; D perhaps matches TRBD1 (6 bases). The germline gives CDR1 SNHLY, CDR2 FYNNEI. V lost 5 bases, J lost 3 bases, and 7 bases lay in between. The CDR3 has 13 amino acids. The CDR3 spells CASSTGYTGELFF. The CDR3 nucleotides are TGTGCCAGCAGTACAGGGTACACCGGGGAGCTGTTTTTT.

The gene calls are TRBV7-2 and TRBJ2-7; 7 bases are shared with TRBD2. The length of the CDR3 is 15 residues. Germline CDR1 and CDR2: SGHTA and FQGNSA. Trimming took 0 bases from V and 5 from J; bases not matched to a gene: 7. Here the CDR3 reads CASSLAPRGSNEQYF. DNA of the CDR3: TGTGCCAGCAGCTTAGCGCCGCGCGGGAGCAACGAGCAGTACTTC.

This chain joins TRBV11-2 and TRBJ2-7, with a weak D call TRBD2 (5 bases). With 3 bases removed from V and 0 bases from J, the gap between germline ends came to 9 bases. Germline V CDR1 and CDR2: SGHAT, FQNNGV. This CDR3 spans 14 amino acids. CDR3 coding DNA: TGTGCCAGCAGCTTGCAAGGGAGCTCCTACGAGCAGTACTTC. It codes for CASSLQGSSYEQYF.

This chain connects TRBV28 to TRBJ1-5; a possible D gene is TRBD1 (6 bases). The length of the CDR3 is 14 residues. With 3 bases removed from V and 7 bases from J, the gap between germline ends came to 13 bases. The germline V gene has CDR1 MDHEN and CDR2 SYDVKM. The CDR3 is CASSLLQGRQPQHF. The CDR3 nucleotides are TGTGCCAGCAGTTTGTTACAGGGAAGACAGCCCCAGCATTTT.

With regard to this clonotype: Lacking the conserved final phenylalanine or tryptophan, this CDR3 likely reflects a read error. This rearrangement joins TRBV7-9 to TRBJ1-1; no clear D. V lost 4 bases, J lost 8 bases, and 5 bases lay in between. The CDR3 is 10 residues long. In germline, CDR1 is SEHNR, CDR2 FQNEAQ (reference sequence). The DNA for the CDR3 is TGTGCCAGCAGCTCCGGAGAAGCTTTCTTA. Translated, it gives CASSSGEAFL.

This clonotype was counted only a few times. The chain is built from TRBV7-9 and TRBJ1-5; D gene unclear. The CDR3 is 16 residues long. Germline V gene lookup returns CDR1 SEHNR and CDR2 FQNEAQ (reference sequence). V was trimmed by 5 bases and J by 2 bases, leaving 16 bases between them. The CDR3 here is CASSQSGPGGNQPQHF. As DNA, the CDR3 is TGTGCCAGCAGCCAAAGTGGCCCGGGAGGCAATCAGCCCCAGCATTTT.

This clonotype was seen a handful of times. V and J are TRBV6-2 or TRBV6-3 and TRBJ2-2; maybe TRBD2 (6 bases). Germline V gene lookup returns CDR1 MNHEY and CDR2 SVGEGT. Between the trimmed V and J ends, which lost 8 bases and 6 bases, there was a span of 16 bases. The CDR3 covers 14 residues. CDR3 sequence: CASGQLAMAGELFF. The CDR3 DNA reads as TGTGCCAGCGGGCAGCTAGCGATGGCCGGGGAGCTGTTTTTT.

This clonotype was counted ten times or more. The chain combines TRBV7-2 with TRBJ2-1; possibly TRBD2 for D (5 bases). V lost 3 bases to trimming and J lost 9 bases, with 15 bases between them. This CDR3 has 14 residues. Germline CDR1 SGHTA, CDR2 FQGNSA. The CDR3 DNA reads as TGTGCCAGCAGCTTTTTTGGCAGCGGCGCTGAGCAGTTCTTC. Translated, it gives CASSFFGSGAEQFF. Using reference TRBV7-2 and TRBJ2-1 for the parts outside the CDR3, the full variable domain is GAGVSQSPSNKVTEKGKDVELRCDPISGHTALYWYRQSLGQGLEFLIYFQGNSAPDKSGLPSDRFSAERTGGSVSTLTIQRTQQEDSAVYLCASSFFGSGAEQFFGPGTRLTVL.

The CDR3 spells CASRDGANTGELFF. The CDR3 DNA reads TGCGCCAGTCGGGACGGTGCGAACACCGGGGAGCTGTTTTTT. The rearrangement links TRBV10-2 to TRBJ2-2; D may match TRBD1 or TRBD2 (5 bases each). Trimming took off 9 bases at V and 0 bases at J, with 11 bases between the two ends. The CDR3 runs to 14 residues. Germline CDR1 reads WSHSY; CDR2 reads SAAADI.

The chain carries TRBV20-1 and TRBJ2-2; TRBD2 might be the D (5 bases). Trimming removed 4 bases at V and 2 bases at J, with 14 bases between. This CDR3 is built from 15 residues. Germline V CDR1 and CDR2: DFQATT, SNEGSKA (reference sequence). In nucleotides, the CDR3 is TGCAGTGCTAAATCGGCTAGCCTTAACACCGGGGAGCTGTTTTTT. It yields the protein CSAKSASLNTGELFF.

The CDR3 DNA is TGTGCCAGCAGCCGGGCAGGCAACACTGAAGCTTTCTTT. Residues: CASSRAGNTEAFF. J is TRBJ1-1 and V is TRBV7-2; D not certain. Germline V gene sequence: CDR1 SGHTA, CDR2 FQGNSA. V shed 5 bases and J shed 2 bases, with 9 bases lying between them. This CDR3 spans 13 amino acids.

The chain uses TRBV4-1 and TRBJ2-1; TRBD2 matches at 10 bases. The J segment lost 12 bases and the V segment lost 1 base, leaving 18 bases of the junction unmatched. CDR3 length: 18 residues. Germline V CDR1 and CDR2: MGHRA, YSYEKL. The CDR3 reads CASSQVRRASGRFLGQFF. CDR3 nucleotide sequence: TGCGCCAGCAGCCAAGTCCGGCGGGCTAGCGGGAGATTCTTAGGGCAGTTCTTC.

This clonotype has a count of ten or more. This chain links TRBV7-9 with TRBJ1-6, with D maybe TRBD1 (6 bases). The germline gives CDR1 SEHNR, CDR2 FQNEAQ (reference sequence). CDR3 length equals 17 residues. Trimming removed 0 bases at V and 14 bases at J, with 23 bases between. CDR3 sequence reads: CASSLALTGPTELSLHF. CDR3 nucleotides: TGTGCCAGCAGCTTAGCACTGACAGGACCCACTGAATTATCCCTCCACTTT. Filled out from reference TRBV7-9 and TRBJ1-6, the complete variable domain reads DTGVSQNPRHKITKRGQNVTFRCDPISEHNRLYWYRQTLGQGPEFLTYFQNEAQLEKSRLLSDRFSAERPKGSFSTLEIQRTEQGDSAMYLCASSLALTGPTELSLHFGNGTRLTVT.

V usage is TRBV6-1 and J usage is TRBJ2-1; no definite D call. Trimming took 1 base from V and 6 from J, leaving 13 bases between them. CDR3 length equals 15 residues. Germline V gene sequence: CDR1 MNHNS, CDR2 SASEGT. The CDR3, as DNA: TGTGCCAGCAGTGAAGGACGACTTAGCACCAATGAGCAGTTCTTC. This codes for CASSEGRLSTNEQFF.

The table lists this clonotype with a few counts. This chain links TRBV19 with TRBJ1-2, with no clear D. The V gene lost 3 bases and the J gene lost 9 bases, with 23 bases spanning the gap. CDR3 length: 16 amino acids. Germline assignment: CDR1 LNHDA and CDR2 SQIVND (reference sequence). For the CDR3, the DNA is TGTGCCAGTAGTATGGCCGGTCGAGCAGTAGCATCTCGCTACACCTTC. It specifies CASSMAGRAVASRYTF.

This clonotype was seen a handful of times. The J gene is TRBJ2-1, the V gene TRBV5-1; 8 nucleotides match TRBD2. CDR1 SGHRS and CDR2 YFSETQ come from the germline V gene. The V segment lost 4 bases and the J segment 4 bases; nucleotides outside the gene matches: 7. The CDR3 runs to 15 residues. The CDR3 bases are TGCGCCAGCAGCGCCGGACTAGCCGATTACAATGAGCAGTTCTTC. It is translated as CASSAGLADYNEQFF.

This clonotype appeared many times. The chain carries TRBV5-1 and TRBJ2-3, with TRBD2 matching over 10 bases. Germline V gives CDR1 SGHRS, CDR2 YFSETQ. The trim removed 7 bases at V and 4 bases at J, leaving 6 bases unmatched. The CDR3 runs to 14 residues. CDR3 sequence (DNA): TGCGCCAGCCATAGCGGGAGGATGCCAGATACGCAGTATTTT. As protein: CASHSGRMPDTQYF.

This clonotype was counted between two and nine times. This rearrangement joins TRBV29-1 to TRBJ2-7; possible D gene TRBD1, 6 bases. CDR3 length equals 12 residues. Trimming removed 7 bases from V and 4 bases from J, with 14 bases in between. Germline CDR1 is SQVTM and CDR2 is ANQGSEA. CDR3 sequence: CSGGWTAYEQYF. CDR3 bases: TGCAGCGGCGGCTGGACAGCTTACGAGCAGTACTTC.

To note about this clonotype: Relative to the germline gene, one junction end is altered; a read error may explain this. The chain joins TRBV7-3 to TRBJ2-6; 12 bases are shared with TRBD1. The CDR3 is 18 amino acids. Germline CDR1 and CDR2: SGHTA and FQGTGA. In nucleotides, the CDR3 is TGTGCCAGCAGCTTAATTGGGACAGGGGGCTCTGAGGCCAACGTCCTGACTTTC. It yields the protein CASSLIGTGGSEANVLTF.

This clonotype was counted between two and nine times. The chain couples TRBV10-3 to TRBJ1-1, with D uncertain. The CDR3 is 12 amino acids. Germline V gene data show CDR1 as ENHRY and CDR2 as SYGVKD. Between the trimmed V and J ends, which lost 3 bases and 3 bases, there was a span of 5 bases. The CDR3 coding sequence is TGTGCCATCAGTGATGCGGACACTGAAGCTTTCTTT. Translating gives CAISDADTEAFF.

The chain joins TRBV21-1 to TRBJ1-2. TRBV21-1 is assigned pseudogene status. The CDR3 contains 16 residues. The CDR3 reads CASSKWENPLNYGYTF. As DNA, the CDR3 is TGTGCCAGCAGCAAATGGGAGAACCCTCTAAACTATGGCTACACCTTC.

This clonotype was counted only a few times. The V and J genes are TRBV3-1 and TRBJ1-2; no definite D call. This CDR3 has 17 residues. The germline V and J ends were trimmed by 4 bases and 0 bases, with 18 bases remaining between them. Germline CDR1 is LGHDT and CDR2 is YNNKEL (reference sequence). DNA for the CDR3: TGTGCCAGCAGCCCGCGCATGAGCCGGCTCGCTAACTATGGCTACACCTTC. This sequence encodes CASSPRMSRLANYGYTF. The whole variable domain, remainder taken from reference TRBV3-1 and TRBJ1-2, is DTAVSQTPKYLVTQMGNDKSIKCEQNLGHDTMYWYKQDSKKFLKIMFSYNNKELIINETVPNRFSPKSPDKAHLNLHINSLELGDSAVYFCASSPRMSRLANYGYTFGSGTRLTVV.

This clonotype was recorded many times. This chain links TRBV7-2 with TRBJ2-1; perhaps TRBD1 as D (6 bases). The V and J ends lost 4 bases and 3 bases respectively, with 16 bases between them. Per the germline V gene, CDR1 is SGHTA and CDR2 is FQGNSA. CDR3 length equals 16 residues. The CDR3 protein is CASSSSGTMFYNEQFF. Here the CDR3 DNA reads TGTGCCAGCAGCTCCTCCGGGACAATGTTCTACAATGAGCAGTTCTTC.

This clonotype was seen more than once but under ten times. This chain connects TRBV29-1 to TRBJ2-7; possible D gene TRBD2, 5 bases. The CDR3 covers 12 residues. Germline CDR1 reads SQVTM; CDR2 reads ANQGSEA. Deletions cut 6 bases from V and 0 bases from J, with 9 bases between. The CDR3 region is CSVTSSSYEQYF. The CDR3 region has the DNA TGCAGCGTAACTAGTAGCTCCTACGAGCAGTACTTC.